This TCR beta chain was observed in a study of T cells after yellow fever vaccination (dated 2019 in TCRdb). In the study overall: The SMART-Seq v4 Ultra Low Input RNA kit was used to prepare libraries from fractions with low cell numbers. Bulk TCR alpha and beta repertoires were sequenced longitudinally to track T-cell clones before and after primary and booster YFV17D yellow fever vaccination. Two healthy male donors, one aged 18 to 30 and one aged 30 to 40 years, were included in the cohort. Blood was drawn at multiple timepoints before and after primary and secondary immunization, with bulk PBMC replicates and cell subsets isolated.

Synthesis of TCR cDNA relied on 5'RACE template switching, a step that introduced a universal primer site along with unique molecular identifiers. Priming for cDNA synthesis came from both the TCR alpha and TCR beta constant segments. Two PCR steps were used to amplify libraries, with sample barcodes and sequencing adapters being added in the second step. Sequencing of libraries was performed on Illumina HiSeq 2500 (2x100 bp) or NovaSeq (2x150 bp). The authors' pipeline ran thus. MIGEC was used to demultiplex reads and collapse the reads into UMI consensus sequences, and MiXCR was used for V(D)J alignment. Using edgeR on replicate PBMC samples, clonotypes were called vaccine-responding if FDR was below 0.01 and the log2 fold change was above 5 up to day 15. CD4 or CD8 identity was assigned to each bulk clonotype according to whether the clonotype was present at higher abundance in the sequenced CD4 repertoire or the sequenced CD8 repertoire. In TCRdb, the public reads were trimmed at Q25 with fastp and aligned with MiXCR, with productive beta chains retained. When rows share a CDR3 protein, they turn into one entry using the most common DNA and genes. What appears here as the V and J calls and clone size reflects TCRdb's work, not the paper's. This sample gives about 580,000 distinct CDR3 sequences in total; less than 20% of them show up just once. 17% of the sample belongs to the ten largest clones.

The sample's treatment or condition label is to be understood as: live attenuated yellow fever vaccine strain. Two biological replicates of bulk PBMCs were collected at each blood-draw timepoint. A standard Ficoll-Paque protocol was used to isolate PBMCs from peripheral blood. RNA was extracted with TriZol from bulk PBMCs, CD4 and CD8 fractions, and dextramer-positive and dextramer-negative fractions. This clonotype was seen only once. What this receptor recognizes is not known. No quality values exist for individual bases; no much larger clone is one base distant. Single-read evidence is weak. The CDR3 measures 16 amino acids from cysteine to phenylalanine. The retained sequence is limited to the CDR3, 48 bases, with the frame set at the first base. CDR1 and CDR2 were assigned from the germline V gene as LGHNA and YSLEER. The junction shows trimming of 4 bases on V and 5 bases on J, plus 19 bases between the germline ends.

Beyond this particular receptor, the publication reports: FACS-sorted repertoires could contain abundant contaminating clonotypes from the bulk population, so computational filtering was required. After the booster, most clones that had expanded after primary vaccination were detected again (approximately 96% of CD4 and around 88% of CD8), suggesting broad maintenance of memory. Compared with the primary T-cell response, the secondary T-cell response was weaker but faster, peaking on day 5 rather than day 15. A small share of clonotypes was detected in both CD4 and CD8 compartments, with the overlap likely arising from convergent recombination. Only a couple of donors were included in the study, so the extent to which the findings can be generalized is limited.

The rearranged chain carries TRBV4-3 and TRBJ2-3; the D segment might be TRBD1 or TRBD2, since each matches 6 bases. The receptor was isolated from a man aged 18 to 29 who received the YFV17D yellow fever vaccine. The input for sequencing was PBMCs, taken about 5 days after the first yellow fever vaccination. In nucleotides, the sequence is TGCGCCAGCAGCCCCATCGGGGGCGCTCTCAGAGATACGCAGTATTTT. Its coded protein is CASSPIGGALRDTQYF.